This T cell receptor beta chain was sequenced for a study of cytomegalovirus exposure and HLA in healthy donors. Researchers ran the PCR with 60 Vbeta and 13 Jbeta primers. Generated by immunoSEQ multiplex PCR, the TCRdb table keeps only in-frame clones and is missing some. Altogether around 67,000 clones are present, about 74% being singletons, with the ten largest covering about 24%. The CDR3 is 15 residues long. J gave up 6 bases and V 6 bases, and 10 bases lay outside the gene matches. In germline, CDR1 is MNHEY, CDR2 SVGAGI. The rearrangement uses TRBV6-5 and TRBJ1-4, with 7 positions matching TRBD1. The clonotype originates from a woman in her 30s in good health and CMV-seropositive. Material: PBMCs. The CDR3 DNA is TGTGCCAGCAGAGCCACAGGGGCTCGGTATGAAAAACTGTTTTTT. It is translated as CASRATGARYEKLFF.